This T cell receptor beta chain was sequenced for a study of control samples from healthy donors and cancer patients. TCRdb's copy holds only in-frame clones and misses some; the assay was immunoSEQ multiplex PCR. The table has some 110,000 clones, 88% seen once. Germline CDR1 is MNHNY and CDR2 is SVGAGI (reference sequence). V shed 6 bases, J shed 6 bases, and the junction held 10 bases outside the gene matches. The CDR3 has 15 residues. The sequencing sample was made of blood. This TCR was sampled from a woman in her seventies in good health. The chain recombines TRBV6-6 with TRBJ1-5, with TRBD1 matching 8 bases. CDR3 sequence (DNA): TGTGCCAGCAGGACGGGACAGGCCGGCGTTCAGCCCCAGCATTTT. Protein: CASRTGQAGVQPQHF.